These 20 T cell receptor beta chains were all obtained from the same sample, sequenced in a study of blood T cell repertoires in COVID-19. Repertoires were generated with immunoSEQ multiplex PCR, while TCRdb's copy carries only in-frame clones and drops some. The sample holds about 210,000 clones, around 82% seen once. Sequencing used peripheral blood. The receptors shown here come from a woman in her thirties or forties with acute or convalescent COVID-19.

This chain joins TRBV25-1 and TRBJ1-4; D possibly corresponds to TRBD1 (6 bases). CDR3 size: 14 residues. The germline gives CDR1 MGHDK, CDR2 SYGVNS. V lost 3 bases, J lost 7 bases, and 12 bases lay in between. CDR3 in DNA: TGTGCCAGCAGTGATTTACAGGGAATTGAAAAACTGTTTTTT. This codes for CASSDLQGIEKLFF.

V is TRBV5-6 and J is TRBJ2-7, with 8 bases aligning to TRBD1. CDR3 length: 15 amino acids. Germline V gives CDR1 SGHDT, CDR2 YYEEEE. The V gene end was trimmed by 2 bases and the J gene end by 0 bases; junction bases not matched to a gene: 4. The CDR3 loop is CASSLGQGGSYEQYF. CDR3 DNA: TGTGCCAGCAGCTTAGGACAGGGAGGCTCCTACGAGCAGTACTTC. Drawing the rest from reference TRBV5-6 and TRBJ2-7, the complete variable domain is DAGVTQSPTHLIKTRGQQVTLRCSPKSGHDTVSWYQQALGQGPQFIFQYYEEEERQRGNFPDRFSGHQFPNYSSELNVNALLLGDSALYLCASSLGQGGSYEQYFGPGTRLTVT.

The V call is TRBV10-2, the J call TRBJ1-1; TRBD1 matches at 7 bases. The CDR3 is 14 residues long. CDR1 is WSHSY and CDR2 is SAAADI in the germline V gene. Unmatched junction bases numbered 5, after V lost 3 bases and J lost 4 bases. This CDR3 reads CASSDSYRGTEAFF. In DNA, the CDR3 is TGCGCCAGCAGTGACAGTTACAGGGGCACTGAAGCTTTCTTT.

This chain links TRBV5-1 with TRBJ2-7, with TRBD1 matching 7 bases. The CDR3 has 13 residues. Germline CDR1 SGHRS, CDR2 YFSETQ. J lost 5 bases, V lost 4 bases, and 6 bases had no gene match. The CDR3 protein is CASSRRDSHEQYF. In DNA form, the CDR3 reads TGCGCCAGCAGCCGCCGGGACAGCCACGAGCAGTACTTC.

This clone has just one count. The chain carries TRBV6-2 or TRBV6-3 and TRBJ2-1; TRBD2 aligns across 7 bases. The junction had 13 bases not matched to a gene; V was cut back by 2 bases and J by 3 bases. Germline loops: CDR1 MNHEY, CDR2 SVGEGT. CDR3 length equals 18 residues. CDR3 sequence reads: CASSYGKGREGNYNEQFF. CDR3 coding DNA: TGTGCCAGCAGTTACGGGAAGGGGAGGGAGGGAAACTACAATGAGCAGTTCTTC.

The CDR3: CASSPQGTDTQYF. The CDR3, as DNA: TGCGCCAGCAGCCCCCAGGGGACAGATACGCAGTATTTT. The rearrangement uses TRBV4-1 and TRBJ2-3; a possible D gene is TRBD1 (6 bases). CDR3 size: 13 residues. Trimming removed 4 bases at V and 3 bases at J, with 8 bases between. Per the germline V gene, CDR1 is MGHRA and CDR2 is YSYEKL.

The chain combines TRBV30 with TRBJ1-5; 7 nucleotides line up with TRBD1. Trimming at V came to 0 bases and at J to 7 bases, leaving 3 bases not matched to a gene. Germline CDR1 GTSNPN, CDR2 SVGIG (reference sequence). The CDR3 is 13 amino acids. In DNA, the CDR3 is TGTGCCTGGAGTGTAGGGGGCGGCCAGCCCCAGCATTTT. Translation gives CAWSVGGGQPQHF.

The CDR3 loop is CASTRGAPSYNEQFF. The CDR3 DNA is TGTGCCAGCACCCGTGGGGCTCCCTCATACAATGAGCAGTTCTTC. This rearrangement joins TRBV6-5 to TRBJ2-1, with D possibly being TRBD1 (5 bases). Germline V CDR1 and CDR2: MNHEY, SVGAGI. CDR3 length: 15 residues. Trimming took off 7 bases at V and 4 bases at J, with 17 bases between the two ends.

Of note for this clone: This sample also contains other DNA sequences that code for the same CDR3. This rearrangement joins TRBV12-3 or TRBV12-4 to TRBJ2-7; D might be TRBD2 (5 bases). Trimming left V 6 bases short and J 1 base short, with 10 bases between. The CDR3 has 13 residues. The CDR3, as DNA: TGTGCCAGCAGCCTCACGGGGTCCTACGAGCAGTACTTC. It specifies CASSLTGSYEQYF.

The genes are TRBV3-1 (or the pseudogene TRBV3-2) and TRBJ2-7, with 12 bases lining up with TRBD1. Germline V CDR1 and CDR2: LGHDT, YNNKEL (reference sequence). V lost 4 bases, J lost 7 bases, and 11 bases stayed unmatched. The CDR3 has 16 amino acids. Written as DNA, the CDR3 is TGTGCCAGCAGCCCGCTCGGGACAGGGGGCGTCGGTGAGCAGTACTTC. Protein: CASSPLGTGGVGEQYF.

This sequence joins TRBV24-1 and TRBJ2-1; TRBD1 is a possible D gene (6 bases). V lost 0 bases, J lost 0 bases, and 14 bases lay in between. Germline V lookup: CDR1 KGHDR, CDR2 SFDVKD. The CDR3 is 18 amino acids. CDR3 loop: CATSDLGPTGRSYNEQFF. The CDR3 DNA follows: TGTGCCACCAGTGATTTGGGACCCACAGGGCGCTCCTACAATGAGCAGTTCTTC.

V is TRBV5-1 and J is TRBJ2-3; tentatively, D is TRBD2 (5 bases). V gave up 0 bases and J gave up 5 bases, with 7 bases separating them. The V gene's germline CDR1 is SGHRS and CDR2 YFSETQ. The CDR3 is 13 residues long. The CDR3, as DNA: TGCGCCAGCAGCTTGGCTAGCCAAGATACGCAGTATTTT. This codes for CASSLASQDTQYF.

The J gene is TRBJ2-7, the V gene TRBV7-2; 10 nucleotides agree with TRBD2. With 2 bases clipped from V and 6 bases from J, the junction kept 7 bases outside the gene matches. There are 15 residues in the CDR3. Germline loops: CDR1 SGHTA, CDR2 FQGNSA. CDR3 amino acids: CASSLSASGSREQYF. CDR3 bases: TGTGCCAGCAGCTTAAGCGCTAGCGGGAGTCGCGAGCAGTACTTC.

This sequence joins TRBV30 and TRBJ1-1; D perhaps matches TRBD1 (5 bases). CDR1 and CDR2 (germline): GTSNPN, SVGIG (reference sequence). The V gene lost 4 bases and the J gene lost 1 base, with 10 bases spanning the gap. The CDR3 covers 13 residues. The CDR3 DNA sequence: TGTGCCTGGACTAGGGGTTCGAACACTGAAGCTTTCTTT. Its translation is CAWTRGSNTEAFF.

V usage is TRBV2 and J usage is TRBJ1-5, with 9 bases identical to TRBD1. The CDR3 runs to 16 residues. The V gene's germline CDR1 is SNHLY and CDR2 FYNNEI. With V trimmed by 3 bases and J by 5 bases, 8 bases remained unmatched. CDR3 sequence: CASSDETGGPHQPQHF. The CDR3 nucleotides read TGTGCCAGCAGTGATGAGACAGGGGGTCCCCATCAGCCCCAGCATTTT.

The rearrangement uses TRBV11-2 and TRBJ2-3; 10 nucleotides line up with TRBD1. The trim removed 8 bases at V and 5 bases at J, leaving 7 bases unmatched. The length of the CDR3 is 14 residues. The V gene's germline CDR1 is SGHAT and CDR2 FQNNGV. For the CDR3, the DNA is TGTGCCAGCTCTTTAGACAGGGGGCTAGATACGCAGTATTTT. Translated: CASSLDRGLDTQYF.

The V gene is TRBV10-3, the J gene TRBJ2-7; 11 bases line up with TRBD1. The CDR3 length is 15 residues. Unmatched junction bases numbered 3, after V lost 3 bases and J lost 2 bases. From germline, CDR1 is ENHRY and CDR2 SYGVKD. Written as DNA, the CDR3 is TGTGCCATCAGTGATCCGGGACAGGGGGCCTACGAGCAGTACTTC. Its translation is CAISDPGQGAYEQYF.

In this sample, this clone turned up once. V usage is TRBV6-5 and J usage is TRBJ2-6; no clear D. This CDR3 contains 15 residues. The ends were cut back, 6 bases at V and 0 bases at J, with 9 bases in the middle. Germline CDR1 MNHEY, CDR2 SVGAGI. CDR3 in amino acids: CASSPGISGANVLTF. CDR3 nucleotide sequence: TGTGCCAGCAGCCCAGGTATCTCTGGGGCCAACGTCCTGACTTTC.

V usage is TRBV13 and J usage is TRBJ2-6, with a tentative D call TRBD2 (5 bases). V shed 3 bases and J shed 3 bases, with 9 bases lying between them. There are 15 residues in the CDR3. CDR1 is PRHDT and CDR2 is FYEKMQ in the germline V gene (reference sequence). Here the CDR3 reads CASSFLAGGANVLTF. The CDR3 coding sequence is TGTGCCAGCAGCTTTCTAGCAGGTGGGGCCAACGTCCTGACTTTC.

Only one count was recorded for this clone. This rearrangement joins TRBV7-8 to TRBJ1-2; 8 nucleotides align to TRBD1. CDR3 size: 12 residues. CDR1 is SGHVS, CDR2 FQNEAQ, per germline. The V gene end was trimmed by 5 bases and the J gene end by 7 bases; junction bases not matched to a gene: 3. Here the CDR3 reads CASSPDRAGYTF. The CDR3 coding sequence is TGTGCCAGCAGCCCGGACAGGGCTGGCTACACCTTC.